The T cell receptor beta chain under discussion was sequenced for a study of blood T cell repertoires in COVID-19. Study context: There were acute and convalescent COVID-19 samples, and they came from the United States, Italy and Spain. The analysed material was cDNA or gDNA that came from T cells, B-cell-depleted T cells, or PBMCs.

CDR3 length: 14 amino acids. Germline lookup yields CDR1 MDHEN and CDR2 SYDVKM. The trim removed 5 bases at V and 0 bases at J, leaving 4 bases unmatched. Per the original methods: Amplification from reference gene primers served as the basis for estimated nucleated cell counts. TCRdb keeps only in-frame clones here, not all; method: immunoSEQ multiplex PCR. That table supplies the V and J calls and clone size; D and trimming were determined from the DNA. The sample has 140,000 or so clones, around 89% seen once. The specimen was peripheral blood. The clonotype comes from a woman aged 60-70 years with active COVID-19. The chain carries TRBV28 and TRBJ2-7; 7 nucleotides line up with TRBD1. The CDR3 protein is CASSRDSISYEQYF. The CDR3 DNA reads TGTGCCAGCAGTAGGGACAGCATCTCCTACGAGCAGTACTTC.